Reported below is one TCR beta chain. Antigen unknown. Patients were ruled out by autoimmune disease history or systemic immunosuppression. Produced via immunoSEQ multiplex PCR; TCRdb's table is partial and in-frame only. The table shows tens of thousands of clones, with more than 75% occurring only once. The sample comes from a study of OX40 agonist ivuxolimab in advanced cancers. Notes on the study in general: Within 6 weeks, CD4+ and CD8+ blood T cells expanded clonally at 0.1 to 3.0 mg/kg.

The V gene's germline CDR1 is LGHNT and CDR2 FRNRAP. This CDR3 comprises 13 residues. The junction had 6 bases not matched to a gene; V was cut back by 6 bases and J by 6 bases. The clonotype comes from an adult with an advanced solid tumor such as melanoma, head and neck, liver or kidney cancer. The chain uses TRBV12-5 and TRBJ2-3, with 7 nucleotides matching TRBD2. Source: CD4+ or CD8+ T cells sorted from blood, taken in a trial of the OX40 agonist ivuxolimab. The CDR3 DNA follows: TGTGCTAGTGGGACTAGCCCCAGGGATACGCAGTATTTT. It specifies CASGTSPRDTQYF.